The next 18 T cell receptor beta chains were all read from a single sample in a study of Tregs in tolerant kidney transplant recipients. Assay used: immunoSEQ multiplex PCR; TCRdb lists only in-frame clones, some missing. This listing includes 2,600 or so clones. FACS sorting followed an approximately 6-day coculture of CFSE-labeled recipient PBMCs with irradiated graft donor PBMCs. For these TCRs, the target antigens are not known. Sequences were derived from CD8+ T cells from blood cultured with allogeneic cells, sampled before the transplant. These receptors were collected from a human patient who received a combined kidney and bone marrow transplant.

This clone is called medium-sized (0.01 to 0.1%) based on its frequency. The CDR3 end is not reached by the read, which stops 3 residues before it; the germline J gene fills it in. The chain joins TRBV19 to TRBJ2-5; tentatively, D is TRBD2 (7 bases). V was cut by 8 bases and J by 5 bases, with 15 bases left in between. Germline lookup yields CDR1 LNHDA and CDR2 SQIVND (reference sequence). This CDR3 spans 13 amino acids. CDR3 protein: CASGGGGSETQYF. The part of the CDR3 DNA that was read is TGTGCCAGTGGGGGCGGGGGCTCGGAGACC.

A remark on this clone: The sequenced fragment ends 3 residues before the CDR3 boundary, so the rest is inferred from the germline J gene. V gene TRBV12-3 or TRBV12-4 combines with J gene TRBJ2-4; 7 bases fit TRBD1. CDR3 length: 14 amino acids. The junction had 9 bases not matched to a gene; V was cut back by 5 bases and J by 8 bases. CDR3 DNA (partial): TGTGCCAGCAGTACGACAGGGCCTGCAGACATT. Encoded protein: CASSTTGPADI. Given in full, the CDR3 is CASSTTGPADIQYF.

By frequency, this clone is medium-sized (0.01 to 0.1%). The read ends 3 residues shy of where the CDR3 ends; the end is completed using the germline J gene. The chain combines TRBV4-1 with TRBJ1-1; maybe TRBD1 (6 bases). The V gene lost 1 base and the J gene lost 6 bases, with 12 bases spanning the gap. The CDR3 is made up of 14 amino acids. In germline, CDR1 is MGHRA, CDR2 YSYEKL. The CDR3 region is CASSQGQGRAEAFF. Partial CDR3 DNA: TGCGCCAGCAGCCAAGGGCAGGGGAGAGCTGAA.

For this clone: The read halts 3 residues ahead of the CDR3 end, with the missing end drawn from the germline J gene. The chain couples TRBV7-2 to TRBJ2-1, with TRBD2 matching over 8 bases. Trimming took 4 bases from V and 8 from J; bases not matched to a gene: 7. This CDR3 is built from 14 residues. Germline CDR1 is SGHTA and CDR2 is FQGNSA. The CDR3 reads CASSSSGRPDEQFF. The sequenced CDR3 bases are TGTGCCAGCAGCTCAAGCGGGAGACCCGATGAG. The variable domain in full, with the rest retrieved from reference TRBV7-2 and TRBJ2-1, is GAGVSQSPSNKVTEKGKDVELRCDPISGHTALYWYRQSLGQGLEFLIYFQGNSAPDKSGLPSDRFSAERTGGSVSTLTIQRTQQEDSAVYLCASSSSGRPDEQFFGPGTRLTVL.

This clone is classed as medium-sized by frequency. The CDR3 end falls 3 residues outside the read, so it is completed with the germline J gene. The chain employs TRBV10-3 and TRBJ1-1; D possibly corresponds to TRBD1 (5 bases). Germline loops: CDR1 ENHRY, CDR2 SYGVKD. CDR3 length: 15 residues. Trimming left V 2 bases short and J 4 bases short, with 14 bases between. Partial CDR3 DNA: TGTGCCATCAGTGAGCCGGAGGGGATGGGCACTGAA. It translates to CAISEPEGMGTE. The CDR3 as a whole reads CAISEPEGMGTEAFF.

The CDR3 reads CASSPWTSSDTQYF. The CDR3 DNA, read in part, is TGTGCCAGCAGTCCCTGGACTAGCTCGGATACG. The V call is TRBV27, the J call TRBJ2-3, with 8 bases that match TRBD2. The CDR3 extends 3 residues past the end of the read, so its final part is completed from the germline J gene. CDR1 is MNHEY, CDR2 SMNVEV, per germline (reference sequence). Trimming took 5 bases from V and 6 from J; bases not matched to a gene: 7. The CDR3 has 14 residues.

According to its frequency, this clone is large. The observed sequence ends 3 residues before the CDR3 terminus, with the missing tail filled in from the germline J gene. The chain joins TRBV4-1 to TRBJ1-4, with 8 bases matching TRBD1. J gave up 10 bases and V 5 bases, and 12 bases lay outside the gene matches. The germline CDR1 and CDR2 sequences are MGHRA and YSYEKL. The CDR3 is 15 residues long. The sequenced CDR3 bases are TGCGCCAGCAGCGCCCCAGGGGGCTCCCAAGGAAAA. Encoded protein: CASSAPGGSQGK. From start to end, the CDR3 is CASSAPGGSQGKLFF.

A word on this clone: The CDR3 extends 3 residues past the end of the read, so its final part is completed from the germline J gene. This sequence joins TRBV5-1 and TRBJ2-5, with TRBD1 matching 10 bases. In germline, CDR1 is SGHRS, CDR2 YFSETQ. This CDR3 region has 15 residues. J was trimmed by 5 bases and V by 4 bases; bases with no gene match: 8. The chain's CDR3 is CASSSRDRGTETQYF. The sequenced CDR3 bases are TGCGCCAGCAGCAGCCGGGACAGGGGTACGGAGACC.

This clone ranks as medium-sized in terms of frequency. CDR3 bases read: TGTGCCAGCACCCCCTGGGCTAGCAGATACAATGAG. Translation gives CASTPWASRYNE. The CDR3 reads in full as CASTPWASRYNEQFF. The chain carries TRBV12-3 or TRBV12-4 and TRBJ2-1, with D possibly matching TRBD2 (5 bases). The CDR3 is cut off 3 residues early in the read; its end comes from the germline J gene. V dropped 7 bases and J dropped 4 bases, with 17 bases sitting between them. CDR3 size: 15 residues.

CDR3 region: CAWSPGGHEAFF. CDR3 DNA, as far as it was read: TGTGCCTGGAGTCCAGGGGGGCATGAG. The chain uses TRBV30 and TRBJ1-1, with TRBD1 matching 7 bases. The observed sequence ends 3 residues before the CDR3 terminus, with the missing tail filled in from the germline J gene. Germline values: CDR1 GTSNPN, CDR2 SVGIG (reference sequence). The CDR3 loop spans 12 amino acids.

This clone is deemed medium-sized (0.01 to 0.1%) by its frequency. From the germline J gene comes the end of the CDR3, since the read stops 3 residues before it. The V and J genes are TRBV9 and TRBJ1-4; 9 bases map to TRBD1. CDR3 size: 14 residues. The V gene's germline CDR1 is SGDLS and CDR2 YYNGEE. The trim removed 3 bases at V and 7 bases at J, leaving 4 bases unmatched. The CDR3 DNA, read in part, is TGTGCCAGCAGCGCCACAGGGGGCGTTGAAAAA. Residues: CASSATGGVEK. The entire CDR3 reads CASSATGGVEKLFF.

The CDR3 DNA, read in part, is TGTGCCAGCAGCCTTCAGGGCTCCTACAATGAG. This encodes CASSLQGSYNE. The full CDR3 protein reads CASSLQGSYNEQFF. The rearrangement links TRBV27 to TRBJ2-1; a weak D match, TRBD1 (5 bases). Read sequence stops 3 residues before the CDR3 end, and the germline J gene provides the missing end. This CDR3 spans 14 amino acids. The V end lost 6 bases, the J end lost 0 bases, and 9 bases lay between the germline ends. Germline lookup yields CDR1 MNHEY and CDR2 SMNVEV (reference sequence).

About this clone: The read ends 3 residues early relative to the CDR3; the germline J gene fills the gap. The V and J genes are TRBV15 and TRBJ2-7; D is perhaps TRBD1 (6 bases). V was cut by 0 bases and J by 0 bases, with 15 bases left in between. This CDR3 is 17 amino acids long. Germline CDR1 LNHNV, CDR2 YYDKDF (reference sequence). CDR3: CATSRDRRQEYSYEQYF. The part of the CDR3 DNA that was read is TGTGCCACCAGCAGAGATCGCCGACAGGAGTACTCCTACGAG.

Turning to this clone: The read halts 3 residues ahead of the CDR3 end, with the missing end drawn from the germline J gene. The chain couples TRBV2 to TRBJ2-7, with 7 bases that match TRBD1. Looked up from germline, CDR1 is SNHLY and CDR2 is FYNNEI. There are 14 residues in the CDR3. The V and J ends lost 4 bases and 4 bases, in that order; junction bases with no gene match: 7. Incomplete CDR3 DNA: TGTGCCAGCAGTGTGACAGGGCAACGGTACGAG. Protein sequence: CASSVTGQRYE. The full CDR3 protein is CASSVTGQRYEQYF.

Concerning this clone itself: Read data end 3 residues before the CDR3 end; the end is taken from the germline J gene. The chain has TRBV3-1 (or the pseudogene TRBV3-2) and TRBJ1-2; D uncertain. The CDR3 has 16 residues. Germline V CDR1 and CDR2: LGHDT, YNNKEL (reference sequence). Trimming took 6 bases from V and 4 from J, leaving 21 bases between them. The CDR3 protein is CASRPATSGLSYGYTF. CDR3 DNA, as far as it was read: TGTGCCAGCAGGCCAGCGACGTCGGGTCTCTCCTATGGC.

As to this clone: The read terminates 3 residues ahead of where the CDR3 ends, so the germline J gene completes it. This rearrangement joins TRBV7-6 to TRBJ2-7, with 12 bases identical to TRBD1. CDR3 length equals 15 residues. Unmatched junction bases numbered 5, after V lost 5 bases and J lost 3 bases. Germline values: CDR1 SGHVS, CDR2 FNYEAQ. This chain's CDR3 is CASSPGTGGDYEQYF. CDR3 DNA (partial): TGTGCCAGCAGCCCCGGGACAGGGGGCGACTACGAG.

This clone is identified as large from frequency. Sequencing ends 3 residues short of the CDR3 end; the germline J gene provides the rest. V is TRBV5-1 and J is TRBJ1-1, with TRBD1 matching 9 bases. The CDR3 has 15 amino acids. Germline V gives CDR1 SGHRS, CDR2 YFSETQ. The CDR3 bases that were read are TGCGCCAGCAGCGGCGCCCACACAGGGGGCCAGGAA. It is translated as CASSGAHTGGQE. The CDR3 reads in full as CASSGAHTGGQEAFF.

With regard to this clone: The read ends 3 residues shy of where the CDR3 ends; the end is completed using the germline J gene. The J gene is TRBJ2-7, the V gene TRBV5-1; 9 nucleotides align to TRBD1. From germline, CDR1 is SGHRS and CDR2 YFSETQ. Unmatched junction bases numbered 8, after V lost 2 bases and J lost 5 bases. The CDR3 is made up of 15 amino acids. CDR3 loop: CASSFRDRVVDEQYF. The sequenced part of the CDR3 DNA is TGCGCCAGCAGCTTCCGGGACAGGGTTGTAGACGAG.